Here is one TCR beta chain with its context. The target antigen is unknown. This specimen belongs to a study of cytomegalovirus exposure and HLA in healthy donors. Broader study findings: It was about 180 TCR beta chains that were listed as cytomegalovirus-associated. Within an earlier analysis, most TCR beta V segments proved productive either about 90% or about 30% of the time. Common viral pathogens were later found to be apparently linked to several of the most significant clusters. In a later analysis, TCR association rates varied by HLA locus: DRB1 most, HLA-C fewest.

PCR was performed using 60 Vbeta and 13 Jbeta primers. This table comes from immunoSEQ multiplex PCR, and its TCRdb copy is limited to in-frame clones, with some not included. The repertoire holds about 43,000 clones, 64% seen once, with about 8.7% in the top ten. From germline, CDR1 is LGHNA and CDR2 YNFKEQ. The CDR3 has 14 residues. V was cut by 3 bases and J by 8 bases, with 16 bases left in between. The rearrangement joins TRBV4-2 to TRBJ1-2; the D is unclear. Sequencing was carried out using PBMCs. The receptor was derived from a human donor in good health. This CDR3 is CASSQFWAGDGYTF. The CDR3 coding sequence is TGTGCCAGCAGCCAGTTTTGGGCGGGTGACGGCTACACCTTC.